Sequencing of this T cell receptor beta chain was carried out in a study of shared clonotypes between healthy human individuals. Whole-study results and caveats: In general, naive subsets displayed greater estimated richness than memory subsets did. Sampling was confined to blood; repertoires within tissues likely differ. The diversity represented, both genetic and in exposure history, was limited by few donors.

Method: immunoSEQ multiplex PCR; TCRdb's copy keeps in-frame clones and lacks some. The sample holds about 110,000 clones, around 68% seen once. The CDR3 is 15 residues long. Germline lookup yields CDR1 LNHDA and CDR2 SQIVND (reference sequence). With 6 bases clipped from V and 3 bases from J, the junction kept 8 bases outside the gene matches. Concerning this clone itself: What it recognizes is unknown.

The chain carries TRBV19 and TRBJ2-1; TRBD1 aligns across 7 bases. The source is a woman aged 25 to 45 in good health. Sequencing was done on a sample of memory CD8+ T cells sorted from blood. As to subset: CD45RO+ cells pooled with CCR7-negative TemRA cells. The CDR3 DNA is TGTGCCAGTAGCCTTAGGGGGCGCGGCTACAATGAGCAGTTCTTC. This codes for CASSLRGRGYNEQFF.